This T cell receptor (beta chain) came from a study of tumor T cells in aggressive B-cell lymphoma. The trim removed 0 bases at V and 2 bases at J, leaving 6 bases unmatched. Germline CDR1 LGHNA, CDR2 YSLEER. CDR3 size: 17 residues. Measured with immunoSEQ multiplex PCR; TCRdb has only the in-frame clones, and not every one. In the table there are approximately 750 clones, roughly 90% of which are singletons. This chain uses TRBV4-3 with TRBJ2-1, with 8 nucleotides matching TRBD2. Input material: tumor tissue. The source is an adult with diffuse large B cell lymphoma. The CDR3 region is CASSQDLTSGPYNEQFF. In DNA, the CDR3 is TGCGCCAGCAGCCAAGATCTAACTAGCGGACCCTACAATGAGCAGTTCTTC.